This T cell receptor (beta chain) comes out of a study of CD8+CD57+ T cells in acquired aplastic anemia. Study-level background: Quantities of DNA derived from sorted CD4+ and CD8+ cells averaged around 3 ug.

Profiling of TCR beta VDJ combinations and CDR3 sequences used genomic DNA as template. TCRdb re-called the reads with MiXCR, one entry per CDR3 protein. This sample has roughly 250,000 distinct CDR3 sequences, with more than 45% found just once. Patients who underwent sequencing had shown CD8+CD57+ cell expansion by flow cytometry. Patients had undergone no therapy by the time their blood was sampled. Note on this clonotype: Its target is unknown.

Whole-study results and caveats: Overlapping CD8+ CDR3 repertoires of patients and controls contained around 30 shared sequences. Researchers reported that CD8+ Simpson's diversity was not significantly different in patients versus controls.

The TCR originated in a human donor with aplastic anemia. What was sequenced was sorted CD4+, CD8+, or CD8+CD57+ T cells (not recorded which) from PBMCs.

The CDR3 protein is CAISDGRRNYGYTF. DNA of the CDR3: TGTGCCATCAGTGACGGTCGACGGAACTATGGCTACACCTTC. The chain recombines TRBV10-3 with TRBJ1-2; D not resolved. Per germline, CDR1 ENHRY and CDR2 SYGVKD. V lost 3 bases, J lost 2 bases, and 10 bases lay in between. The CDR3 sequence is 14 residues long.